A single sample is the source of the 10 T cell receptor beta chains below, sequenced in a study of cytomegalovirus exposure and HLA in healthy donors. The PCR made use of 60 Vbeta and 13 Jbeta primers. TCRdb's table, derived via immunoSEQ multiplex PCR, lists solely in-frame clones and lacks some. The sample carries fewer than 250,000 clones, approximately 79% recorded once. The specimen was PBMCs. The receptors derive from a male donor in good health and CMV-seronegative.

The CDR3, as DNA: TGTGCCAGCAGTTCTCCCGGGACAGGGGGCCTTGGCTACACCTTC. This codes for CASSSPGTGGLGYTF. This chain connects TRBV28 to TRBJ1-2; 12 bases match TRBD1. V lost 4 bases to trimming and J lost 7 bases; unmatched junction nucleotides: 7. Per germline, CDR1 MDHEN and CDR2 SYDVKM. The length of the CDR3 is 15 residues.

This rearrangement joins TRBV2 to TRBJ2-5; 9 nucleotides match TRBD1. The J call could be wrong; TRBJ2-7 is a better fit for the DNA end. The CDR3 covers 14 residues. Germline V lookup: CDR1 SNHLY, CDR2 FYNNEI. CDR3 DNA sequence: TGTGCCAGCAGGTTGACAGGGGGCTCCTACGAGCAGTACTTC. Translating gives CASRLTGGSYEQYF.

In DNA form, the CDR3 reads TGCAGCCACCTGTCCCGGGAGGCAGATACGCAGTATTTT. This codes for CSHLSREADTQYF. The chain has TRBV29-1 and TRBJ2-3; 7 nucleotides line up with TRBD2. Trimming at V came to 8 bases and at J to 4 bases, leaving 9 bases not matched to a gene. This CDR3 is 13 amino acids long. The V gene's germline CDR1 is SQVTM and CDR2 ANQGSEA.

The chain links TRBV7-8 to TRBJ1-1, with D possibly being TRBD1 (5 bases). Between the trimmed V and J ends, which lost 4 bases and 1 base, there was a span of 7 bases. Germline CDR1 and CDR2: SGHVS and FQNEAQ. The CDR3 spans 13 residues. CDR3 in amino acids: CASSYTGNTEAFF. The DNA of the CDR3 is TGTGCCAGCAGCTATACAGGGAACACTGAAGCTTTCTTT.

The chain is built from TRBV11-3 and TRBJ2-3; 8 positions match TRBD1. V lost 7 bases, J lost 4 bases, and 4 bases stayed unmatched. This CDR3 contains 13 residues. Germline CDR1 and CDR2: SGHNT and YENEEA. The CDR3 nucleotides are TGTGCCAGCACCCGACAGGGGTCAGATACGCAGTATTTT. Translated: CASTRQGSDTQYF.

Points on this clone: In the same sample, other DNA sequences code for this CDR3. The J gene is TRBJ2-1, the V gene TRBV4-2; 8 bases line up with TRBD2. CDR1 and CDR2 from the germline V gene are LGHNA and YNFKEQ. CDR3 length: 17 residues. J lost 2 bases, V lost 0 bases, and 6 bases had no gene match. Here the CDR3 reads CASSQDFAGGAYNEQFF. CDR3 DNA: TGTGCCAGCAGCCAAGATTTCGCGGGGGGAGCCTACAATGAGCAGTTCTTC.

The chain combines TRBV6-5 with TRBJ2-7; 10 bases are a match to TRBD1. V lost 5 bases, J lost 6 bases, and 10 bases stayed unmatched. CDR1 and CDR2 from the germline V gene are MNHEY and SVGAGI. This CDR3 contains 15 residues. CDR3 amino acids: CASSRRGQGPGEQYF. The CDR3 nucleotides are TGTGCCAGCAGTCGCCGGGGACAGGGGCCCGGCGAGCAGTACTTC.

The CDR3 loop is CASSLARDSQDTQYF. The CDR3 coding sequence is TGCGCCAGCAGCTTGGCCCGGGACAGCCAAGATACGCAGTATTTT. The chain has TRBV5-1 and TRBJ2-3; 7 bases are shared with TRBD1. Trimming at V came to 0 bases and at J to 5 bases, leaving 6 bases not matched to a gene. Germline CDR1 SGHRS, CDR2 YFSETQ. The CDR3 is 15 amino acids. Together with reference TRBV5-1 and TRBJ2-3, the CDR3 gives the full variable domain: KAGVTQTPRYLIKTRGQQVTLSCSPISGHRSVSWYQQTPGQGLQFLFEYFSETQRNKGNFPGRFSGRQFSNSRSEMNVSTLELGDSALYLCASSLARDSQDTQYFGPGTRLTVL.

The chain uses TRBV2 and TRBJ2-7, with 7 bases identical to TRBD2. CDR1 is SNHLY, CDR2 FYNNEI, per germline. The CDR3 has 13 residues. V lost 2 bases and J lost 5; bases outside the gene matches: 3. The CDR3 spells CASSELADDEQYF. The CDR3, as DNA: TGTGCCAGCAGTGAACTAGCGGACGACGAGCAGTACTTC.

The chain carries TRBV30 and TRBJ2-1; TRBD2 might be the D (5 bases). The CDR3 totals 14 residues. Germline loops: CDR1 GTSNPN, CDR2 SVGIG (reference sequence). The V gene lost 8 bases and the J gene lost 9 bases, with 23 bases spanning the gap. The DNA of the CDR3 is TGTGCCCCGAATCCCGATTCTAGCATTTTTGAGCAGTTCTTC. Its translation: CAPNPDSSIFEQFF.